This T cell receptor beta chain was sequenced during a study of T-cell reconstitution after alpha-beta-depleted transplantation in children. The CDR3 runs 13 residues. The V gene lost 5 bases and the J gene lost 1 base, with 9 bases spanning the gap. In germline, CDR1 is MNHEY, CDR2 SMNVEV (reference sequence). This clonotype was found many times. Unique molecular identifiers tagged the TCRbeta library. TCRdb reanalysed the PCR reads using MiXCR and keeps one entry per CDR3 protein. The table has around 380,000 distinct CDR3 sequences, about a tenth seen once. The material sequenced was PBMCs from the stem cell graft donor, taken from the stem cell graft. This chain links TRBV27 with TRBJ2-7; D is ambiguous. This TCR was recovered from a human donor who donated a stem cell graft to a child with acute myeloid leukemia. CDR3 amino acids: CASSRSYSYEQYF. The CDR3 DNA sequence: TGTGCCAGCAGTCGGTCATATTCCTACGAGCAGTACTTC.